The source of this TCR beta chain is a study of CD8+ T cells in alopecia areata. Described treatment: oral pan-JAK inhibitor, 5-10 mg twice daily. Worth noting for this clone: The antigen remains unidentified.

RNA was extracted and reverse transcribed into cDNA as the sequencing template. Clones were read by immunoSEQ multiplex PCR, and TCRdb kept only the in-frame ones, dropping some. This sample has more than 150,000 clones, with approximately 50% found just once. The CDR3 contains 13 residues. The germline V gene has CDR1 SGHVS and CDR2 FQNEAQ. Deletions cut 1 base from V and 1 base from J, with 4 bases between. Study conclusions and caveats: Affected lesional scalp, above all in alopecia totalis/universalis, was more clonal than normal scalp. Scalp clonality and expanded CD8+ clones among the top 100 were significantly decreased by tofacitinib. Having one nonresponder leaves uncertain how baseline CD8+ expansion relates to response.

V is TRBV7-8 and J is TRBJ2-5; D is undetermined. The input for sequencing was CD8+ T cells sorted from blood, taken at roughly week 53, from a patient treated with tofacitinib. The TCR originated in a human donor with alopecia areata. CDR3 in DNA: TGTGCCAGCAGCTTAGTCCTCCAAGAGACCCAGTACTTC. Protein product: CASSLVLQETQYF.